The rows below give T cell receptor beta chains drawn from one sample of a study of T-cell reconstitution after alpha-beta-depleted transplantation in children. TCRdb re-called the PCR reads through MiXCR, storing one row per CDR3 protein. The sample has more than 75,000 distinct CDR3 sequences; roughly a quarter are singletons. Sequencing was performed on PBMCs, taken before TCRalphabeta/CD19-depleted stem cell transplant. The receptor source for this set is a boy aged 2 to 10 with acute lymphoblastic leukemia, due to receive a stem cell transplant. Each CDR3 is given with its conserved first and last residue. D genes are given only for firm matches. Expanded clones are given a class, and other clones once, few, many or no size at all.

clone_size: few
j_call: TRBJ1-2
v_call: TRBV20-1
d_call: TRBD1
cdr3_aa: CSARDSTGAVSGYTF
cdr3_nt: TGCAGTGCTAGAGACTCTACAGGGGCTGTGAGCGGCTACACCTTC

clone_size: NA
j_call: TRBJ2-3
v_call: TRBV28
d_call: NA
cdr3_aa: CASEGDTQYF
cdr3_nt: TGTGCCAGCGAGGGGGATACGCAGTATTTT

clone_size: few
j_call: TRBJ1-2
v_call: TRBV20-1
d_call: NA
cdr3_aa: CSAPWGGHGYTF
cdr3_nt: TGCAGTGCTCCTTGGGGGGGCCATGGCTACACCTTC

clone_size: NA
j_call: TRBJ1-1
v_call: TRBV5-6
d_call: TRBD1
cdr3_aa: CASSWGQAGAEAFF
cdr3_nt: TGTGCCAGCAGCTGGGGACAGGCGGGCGCTGAAGCTTTCTTT

clone_size: NA
j_call: TRBJ2-2
v_call: TRBV2
d_call: NA
cdr3_aa: CASSESGLNTGELFF
cdr3_nt: TGTGCCAGCAGTGAATCCGGTTTGAACACCGGGGAGCTGTTTTTT

clone_size: few
j_call: TRBJ2-5
v_call: TRBV20-1
d_call: TRBD2
cdr3_aa: CSARTGLAGQETQYF
cdr3_nt: TGCAGTGCTAGAACTGGACTAGCGGGACAAGAGACCCAGTACTTC

clone_size: NA
j_call: TRBJ2-7
v_call: TRBV25-1
d_call: NA
cdr3_aa: CASSEAQGVSYEQYF
cdr3_nt: TGTGCCAGCAGTGAGGCCCAGGGCGTCTCCTACGAGCAGTACTTC

clone_size: NA
j_call: TRBJ1-5
v_call: TRBV2
d_call: TRBD1
cdr3_aa: CASRDLQGARNQPQHF
cdr3_nt: TGTGCCAGCAGGGATCTACAGGGGGCTCGCAATCAGCCCCAGCATTTT

clone_size: few
j_call: TRBJ2-7
v_call: TRBV29-1
d_call: NA
cdr3_aa: CSVVGQTSYEQYF
cdr3_nt: TGCAGCGTTGTTGGACAGACTTCCTACGAGCAGTACTTC

clone_size: NA
j_call: TRBJ1-2
v_call: TRBV4-3
d_call: TRBD1
cdr3_aa: CASSQEGGLYGYTF
cdr3_nt: TGCGCCAGCAGCCAAGAAGGGGGCCTCTATGGCTACACCTTC

clone_size: NA
j_call: TRBJ1-2
v_call: TRBV28
d_call: TRBD1
cdr3_aa: CTSRGTFANYGYTF
cdr3_nt: TGTACCAGCAGGGGGACATTCGCTAACTATGGCTACACCTTC

clone_size: NA
j_call: TRBJ2-7
v_call: TRBV27
d_call: NA
cdr3_aa: CASSSFYEQYF
cdr3_nt: TGTGCCAGCAGTTCCTTCTACGAGCAGTACTTC

clone_size: NA
j_call: TRBJ1-5
v_call: TRBV6-5
d_call: NA
cdr3_aa: CASSNDAAQGDNQPQHF
cdr3_nt: TGTGCCAGCAGTAACGACGCAGCCCAAGGTGACAATCAGCCCCAGCATTTT

clone_size: NA
j_call: TRBJ2-5
v_call: TRBV20-1
d_call: TRBD2
cdr3_aa: CSARSILASQETQYF
cdr3_nt: TGCAGTGCTAGATCTATACTAGCGTCTCAAGAGACCCAGTACTTC

clone_size: NA
j_call: TRBJ2-6
v_call: TRBV9
d_call: TRBD1
cdr3_aa: CASSVVGRGPGANVLTF
cdr3_nt: TGTGCCAGCAGCGTAGTCGGCAGGGGGCCTGGGGCCAACGTCCTGACTTTC

clone_size: few
j_call: TRBJ2-2
v_call: TRBV5-1
d_call: NA
cdr3_aa: CASSPSSSGTGELFF
cdr3_nt: TGCGCCAGCAGCCCCTCCTCAAGTGGCACCGGGGAGCTGTTTTTT

clone_size: few
j_call: TRBJ2-5
v_call: TRBV28
d_call: TRBD2
cdr3_aa: CASDSGRGLGLAGGYKETQYF
cdr3_nt: TGTGCCAGCGATTCCGGGCGGGGGCTTGGACTAGCGGGAGGGTACAAAGAGACCCAGTACTTC

clone_size: NA
j_call: TRBJ2-1
v_call: TRBV27
d_call: NA
cdr3_aa: CASSLRPRFDEQFF
cdr3_nt: TGTGCCAGCAGTTTAAGGCCCCGTTTCGATGAGCAGTTCTTC

clone_size: NA
j_call: TRBJ2-3
v_call: TRBV27
d_call: NA
cdr3_aa: CASSLRLGSDTQYF
cdr3_nt: TGTGCCAGCAGTTTACGACTAGGTTCAGATACGCAGTATTTT

clone_size: few
j_call: TRBJ1-1
v_call: TRBV7-6
d_call: TRBD1
cdr3_aa: CASSPRGQGEHGLRTEAFF
cdr3_nt: TGTGCCAGCAGCCCTCGTGGACAGGGAGAACACGGACTGCGGACTGAAGCTTTCTTT

clone_size: few
j_call: TRBJ2-3
v_call: TRBV5-4
d_call: NA
cdr3_aa: CASSLYVGGTDTQYF
cdr3_nt: TGTGCCAGCAGCTTGTATGTGGGCGGGACAGATACGCAGTATTTT

clone_size: few
j_call: TRBJ2-5
v_call: TRBV10-3
d_call: NA
cdr3_aa: CAITPGPLGETQYF
cdr3_nt: TGTGCCATCACCCCGGGACCCTTAGGGGAGACCCAGTACTTC

clone_size: few
j_call: TRBJ2-2
v_call: TRBV6-4
d_call: NA
cdr3_aa: CASPRGPFNTGELFF
cdr3_nt: TGTGCCAGCCCTCGAGGGCCTTTCAACACCGGGGAGCTGTTTTTT

clone_size: NA
j_call: TRBJ2-3
v_call: TRBV6-1
d_call: TRBD2
cdr3_aa: CASSESRGETDTQYF
cdr3_nt: TGTGCCAGCAGTGAAAGTCGGGGGGAGACAGATACGCAGTATTTT

clone_size: few
j_call: TRBJ1-1
v_call: TRBV27
d_call: NA
cdr3_aa: CASSLQDTEAFF
cdr3_nt: TGTGCCAGCAGTTTACAGGACACTGAAGCTTTCTTT

clone_size: NA
j_call: TRBJ1-6
v_call: TRBV7-2
d_call: NA
cdr3_aa: CASSLVGRGGYNSPLHF
cdr3_nt: TGTGCCAGCAGCTTAGTAGGCAGGGGAGGATATAATTCACCCCTCCACTTT

clone_size: NA
j_call: TRBJ2-7
v_call: TRBV15
d_call: NA
cdr3_aa: CATSVMVNNEQYF
cdr3_nt: TGTGCCACCTCAGTCATGGTTAACAACGAGCAGTACTTC

clone_size: many
j_call: TRBJ2-5
v_call: TRBV5-1
d_call: NA
cdr3_aa: CASSSSRLQETQYF
cdr3_nt: TGCGCCAGCAGCTCGTCTAGACTACAAGAGACCCAGTACTTC

clone_size: NA
j_call: TRBJ2-7
v_call: TRBV28
d_call: NA
cdr3_aa: CASTRRTLGEQYF
cdr3_nt: TGTGCCAGCACCCGACGGACCCTCGGCGAGCAGTACTTC

clone_size: few
j_call: TRBJ2-7
v_call: TRBV6-1
d_call: NA
cdr3_aa: CASSARQIYEQYF
cdr3_nt: TGTGCCAGCAGCGCTCGACAGATTTACGAGCAGTACTTC

clone_size: NA
j_call: TRBJ2-7
v_call: TRBV9
d_call: TRBD1
cdr3_aa: CASSIGQGNEQYF
cdr3_nt: TGTGCCAGCAGCATCGGACAGGGCAACGAGCAGTACTTC

clone_size: many
j_call: TRBJ2-7
v_call: TRBV19
d_call: NA
cdr3_aa: CASSIGTTTYEQYF
cdr3_nt: TGTGCCAGTAGTATTGGGACAACAACCTACGAGCAGTACTTC

clone_size: NA
j_call: TRBJ1-1
v_call: TRBV10-1
d_call: NA
cdr3_aa: CASRAAGPNTEAFF
cdr3_nt: TGCGCCAGCAGGGCCGCTGGACCGAACACTGAAGCTTTCTTT

clone_size: few
j_call: TRBJ2-4
v_call: TRBV28
d_call: NA
cdr3_aa: CASSPRGVAKNIQYF
cdr3_nt: TGTGCCAGCAGTCCGAGGGGGGTAGCCAAAAACATTCAGTACTTC

clone_size: once
j_call: TRBJ1-6
v_call: TRBV5-1
d_call: TRBD1
cdr3_aa: CASSLLAPGQGARNSPLHF
cdr3_nt: TGCGCCAGCAGCTTACTGGCACCGGGACAGGGGGCTCGAAATTCACCCCTCCACTTT

clone_size: NA
j_call: TRBJ2-1
v_call: TRBV6-4
d_call: NA
cdr3_aa: CATCDEQFF
cdr3_nt: TGTGCCACCTGCGATGAGCAGTTCTTC

clone_size: NA
j_call: TRBJ1-1
v_call: TRBV11-2
d_call: NA
cdr3_aa: CASSLRRVPLTEAFF
cdr3_nt: TGTGCCAGCAGCTTAAGAAGGGTGCCCCTCACTGAAGCTTTCTTT

clone_size: NA
j_call: TRBJ2-6
v_call: TRBV5-1
d_call: TRBD2
cdr3_aa: CASSLAGTTFSGANVLTF
cdr3_nt: TGCGCCAGCAGCTTGGCCGGGACTACGTTCTCTGGGGCCAACGTCCTGACTTTC

clone_size: once
j_call: TRBJ1-1
v_call: TRBV29-1
d_call: NA
cdr3_aa: CSVLRIGSVGQAFF
cdr3_nt: TGCAGCGTCCTAAGGATCGGGTCGGTGGGCCAAGCTTTCTTT